This TCR beta chain was captured by sequencing in a study of T-cell reconstitution after alpha-beta-depleted transplantation in children. Trimming pared 4 bases from V and 7 bases from J, leaving 16 bases between. CDR3 size: 14 residues. Preparation of the TCRbeta library used unique molecular identifiers. TCRdb called the PCR reads again in MiXCR, with one record for every CDR3 protein. The sample shows 200,000 to 250,000 distinct CDR3 sequences, under 9.5% of them seen only once. In this sample, this clonotype turned up a few times. The chain links TRBV12-3 or TRBV12-4 to TRBJ1-2; D remains ambiguous. The origin of this receptor is a human donor who donated a stem cell graft to a child with acute lymphoblastic leukemia. Source: PBMCs from the stem cell graft donor, taken from the stem cell graft. The CDR3 DNA is TGTGCCAGCAGTTGGGAACCAGGCCCTCTTGGCTACACCTTC. Translation: CASSWEPGPLGYTF.